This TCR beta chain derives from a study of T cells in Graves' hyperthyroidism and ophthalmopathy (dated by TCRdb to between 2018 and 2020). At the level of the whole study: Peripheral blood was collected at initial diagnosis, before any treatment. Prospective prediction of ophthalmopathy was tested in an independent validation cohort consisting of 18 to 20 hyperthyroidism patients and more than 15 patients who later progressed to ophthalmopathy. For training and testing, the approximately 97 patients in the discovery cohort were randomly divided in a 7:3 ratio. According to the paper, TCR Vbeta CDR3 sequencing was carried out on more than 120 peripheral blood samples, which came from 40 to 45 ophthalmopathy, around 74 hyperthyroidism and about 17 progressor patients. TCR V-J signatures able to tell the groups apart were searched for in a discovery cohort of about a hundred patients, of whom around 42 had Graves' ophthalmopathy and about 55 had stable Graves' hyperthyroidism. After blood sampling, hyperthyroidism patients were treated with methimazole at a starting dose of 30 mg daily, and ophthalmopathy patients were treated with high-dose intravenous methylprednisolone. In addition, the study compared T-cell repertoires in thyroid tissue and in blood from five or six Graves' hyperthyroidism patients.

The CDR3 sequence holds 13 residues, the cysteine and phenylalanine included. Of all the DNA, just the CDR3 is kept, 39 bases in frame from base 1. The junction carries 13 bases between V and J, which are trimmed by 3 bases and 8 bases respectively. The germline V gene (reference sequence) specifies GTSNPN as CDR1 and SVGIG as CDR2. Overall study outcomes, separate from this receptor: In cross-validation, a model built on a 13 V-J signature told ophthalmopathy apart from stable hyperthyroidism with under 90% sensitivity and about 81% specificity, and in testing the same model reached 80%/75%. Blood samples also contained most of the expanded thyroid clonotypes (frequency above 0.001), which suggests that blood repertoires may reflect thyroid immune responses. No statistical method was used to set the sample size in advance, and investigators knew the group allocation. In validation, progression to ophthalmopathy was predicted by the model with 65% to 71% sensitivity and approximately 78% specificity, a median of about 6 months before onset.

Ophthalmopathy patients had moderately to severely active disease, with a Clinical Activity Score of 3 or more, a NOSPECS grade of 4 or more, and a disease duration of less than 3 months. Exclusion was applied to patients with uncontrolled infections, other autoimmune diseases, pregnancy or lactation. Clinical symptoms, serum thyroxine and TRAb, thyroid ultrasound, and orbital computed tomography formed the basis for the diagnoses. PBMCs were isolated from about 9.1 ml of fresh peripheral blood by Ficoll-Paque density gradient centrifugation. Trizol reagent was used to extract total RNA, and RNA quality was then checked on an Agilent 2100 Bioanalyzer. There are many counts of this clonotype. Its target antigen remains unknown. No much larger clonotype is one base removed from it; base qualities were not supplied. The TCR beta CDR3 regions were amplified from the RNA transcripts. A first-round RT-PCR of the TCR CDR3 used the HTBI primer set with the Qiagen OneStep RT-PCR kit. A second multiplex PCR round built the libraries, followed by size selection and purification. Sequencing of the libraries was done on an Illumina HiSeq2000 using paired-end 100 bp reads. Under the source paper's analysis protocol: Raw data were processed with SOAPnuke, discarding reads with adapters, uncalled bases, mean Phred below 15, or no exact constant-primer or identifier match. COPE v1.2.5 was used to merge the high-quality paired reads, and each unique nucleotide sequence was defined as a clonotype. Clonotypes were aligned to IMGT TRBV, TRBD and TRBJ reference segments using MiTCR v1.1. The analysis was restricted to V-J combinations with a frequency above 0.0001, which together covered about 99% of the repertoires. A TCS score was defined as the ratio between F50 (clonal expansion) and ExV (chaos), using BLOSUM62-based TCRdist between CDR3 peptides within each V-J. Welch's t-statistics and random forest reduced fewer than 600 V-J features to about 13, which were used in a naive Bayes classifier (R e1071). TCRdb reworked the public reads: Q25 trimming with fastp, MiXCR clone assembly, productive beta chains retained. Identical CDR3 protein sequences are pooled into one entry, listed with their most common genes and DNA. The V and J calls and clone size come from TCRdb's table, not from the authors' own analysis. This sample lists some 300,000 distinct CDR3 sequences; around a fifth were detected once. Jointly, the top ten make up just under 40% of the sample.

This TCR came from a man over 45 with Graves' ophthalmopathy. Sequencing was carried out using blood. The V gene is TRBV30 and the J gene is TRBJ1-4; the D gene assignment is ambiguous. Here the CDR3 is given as CAWRLGLTEKLFF. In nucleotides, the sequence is TGTGCCTGGAGGTTGGGTCTAACGGAAAAACTGTTTTTT. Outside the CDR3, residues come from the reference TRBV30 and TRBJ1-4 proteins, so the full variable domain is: SQTIHQWPATLVQPVGSPLSLECTVEGTSNPNLYWYRQAAGRGLQLLFYSVGIGQISSEVPQNLSASRPQDRQFILSSKKLLLSDSGFYLCAWRLGLTEKLFFGSGTQLSVL.